The 14 T cell receptor beta chains reported below all come from one sample, sequenced in a study of blood T cell repertoires in COVID-19. This table comes from immunoSEQ multiplex PCR, and its TCRdb copy is limited to in-frame clones, with some not included. Of some 190,000 clones listed, 80% to 90% are singletons. The sequenced material came from peripheral blood. The receptor source for this set is a woman between 35 and 50 years old with COVID-19, enrolled during active disease.

This clone came up a few times. The CDR3 bases are TGTGCCAGCCGGGACAGGGTTACCTACGAGCAGTACGTC. Encoded protein: CASRDRVTYEQYV. This chain connects TRBV12-3 or TRBV12-4 to TRBJ2-7, with 9 bases that match TRBD1. Trimming took 8 bases from V and 2 from J; bases not matched to a gene: 4. This CDR3 spans 13 amino acids.

The V call is TRBV6-5, the J call TRBJ2-5; TRBD1 agrees at 9 bases. The CDR3 is made up of 16 amino acids. CDR1 is MNHEY, CDR2 SVGAGI, per germline. J lost 0 bases, V lost 1 base, and 3 bases had no gene match. The CDR3 DNA sequence: TGTGCCAGCAGTTACTGGGACAGGGTGAACCAAGAGACCCAGTACTTC. Translating it yields CASSYWDRVNQETQYF.

This clone was observed a handful of times. This chain links TRBV28 with TRBJ1-4; D call uncertain. The V gene's germline CDR1 is MDHEN and CDR2 SYDVKM. This CDR3 is built from 11 residues. The V and J ends lost 8 bases and 10 bases respectively, with 11 bases between them. CDR3 in amino acids: CASGWGGKLFF. CDR3 in DNA: TGTGCCAGCGGCTGGGGAGGAAAACTGTTTTTT.

Only one count was recorded for this clone. CDR3 in amino acids: CASSIRQDSGYSYEQYF. The CDR3 nucleotides read TGTGCCAGTAGTATCCGTCAGGATAGCGGTTACTCCTACGAGCAGTACTTC. The V gene is TRBV19, the J gene TRBJ2-7, with D perhaps TRBD2 (6 bases). In germline, CDR1 is LNHDA, CDR2 SQIVND (reference sequence). This CDR3 spans 17 amino acids. Trimming took 3 bases from V and 0 from J, leaving 18 bases between them.

V and J are TRBV27 and TRBJ2-7; TRBD1 matches at 9 bases. The CDR3 contains 16 residues. V gave up 8 bases and J gave up 3 bases; unmatched junction bases: 14. Germline V lookup: CDR1 MNHEY, CDR2 SMNVEV (reference sequence). The CDR3 protein is CASGSGGQGNIYEQYF. The CDR3 DNA reads TGTGCCAGCGGGAGTGGGGGACAGGGAAATATCTACGAGCAGTACTTC.

This clone was counted between two and nine times. The junction differs from germline at one of its ends, possibly a read error. V usage is TRBV3-1 (or the pseudogene TRBV3-2) and J usage is TRBJ2-2; D possibly corresponds to TRBD2 (5 bases). Germline V CDR1 and CDR2: LGHDT, YNNKEL (reference sequence). This CDR3 has 13 amino acids. The CDR3 DNA follows: TGTGCCAGCACCGCTACTAGAGCCGGAGAGCTGTTTTTT. Translating gives CASTATRAGELFF.

This chain links TRBV7-3 with TRBJ2-5, with a possible D match to TRBD2 (7 bases). The CDR3 loop spans 15 amino acids. CDR1 is SGHTA and CDR2 is FQGTGA in the germline V gene. V lost 4 bases and J 0 bases, leaving 12 bases between the germline ends. CDR3 in amino acids: CASSSAGADQETQYF. In DNA form, the CDR3 reads TGTGCCAGCAGCTCCGCGGGGGCAGACCAAGAGACCCAGTACTTC.

The gene calls are TRBV9 and TRBJ1-1; 8 bases fit TRBD1. The junction had 6 bases not matched to a gene; V was cut back by 4 bases and J by 4 bases. Germline V lookup: CDR1 SGDLS, CDR2 YYNGEE. CDR3 size: 14 residues. In nucleotides, the CDR3 is TGTGCCAGCAGCACCCGGACAGGGAGCACTGAAGCTTTCTTT. Its protein product is CASSTRTGSTEAFF.

The chain employs TRBV5-1 and TRBJ2-5, with D possibly TRBD1 on 6 matching bases. V dropped 4 bases and J dropped 7 bases, with 26 bases sitting between them. The germline gives CDR1 SGHRS, CDR2 YFSETQ. The length of the CDR3 is 17 residues. This CDR3 reads CASSDRDKRSGYGTQYF. The DNA of the CDR3 is TGCGCCAGCAGCGACCGGGACAAAAGGTCGGGATATGGGACCCAGTACTTC.

This clone was counted only a few times. V and J are TRBV6-1 and TRBJ2-1; tentatively, D is TRBD1 (5 bases). Germline CDR1 reads MNHNS; CDR2 reads SASEGT. There are 13 residues in the CDR3. The germline V and J ends were trimmed by 3 bases and 6 bases, with 9 bases remaining between them. The CDR3 DNA is TGTGCCAGCAGTGATGGGGCCCTCAATGAGCAGTTCTTC. This translates into CASSDGALNEQFF.

This chain uses TRBV5-1 with TRBJ2-7; D may be TRBD2 (6 bases). Germline CDR1 reads SGHRS; CDR2 reads YFSETQ. This CDR3 region has 13 residues. V lost 4 bases, J lost 9 bases, and 17 bases lay in between. The CDR3 loop reads CASSPRDSQGQYF. The CDR3 DNA reads as TGCGCCAGCAGCCCCCGGGACTCCCAGGGGCAGTACTTC.

J is TRBJ1-4 and V is TRBV4-1, with 9 bases lining up with TRBD1. The CDR3 is 22 residues long. The V segment lost 2 bases and the J segment 7 bases; nucleotides outside the gene matches: 26. Per the germline V gene, CDR1 is MGHRA and CDR2 is YSYEKL. The CDR3 DNA follows: TGCGCCAGCAGCCAATCGCCAGTACACGGGACAGGGTCTGGGAGCCGAAGTGAAAAACTGTTTTTT. This gives the protein CASSQSPVHGTGSGSRSEKLFF.

The rearrangement links TRBV2 to TRBJ2-7; D may be TRBD2 (5 bases). Germline V gene sequence: CDR1 SNHLY, CDR2 FYNNEI. This CDR3 has 15 residues. The V end lost 4 bases, the J end lost 2 bases, and 15 bases lay between the germline ends. CDR3 residues: CASSAMSDFPYEQYF. CDR3 coding DNA: TGTGCCAGCAGTGCGATGTCGGACTTTCCCTACGAGCAGTACTTC.

The chain carries TRBV6-5 and TRBJ2-7; D unclear. The germline V gene encodes CDR1 MNHEY and CDR2 SVGAGI. The CDR3 extends over 13 amino acids. V was pared by 6 bases and J by 6 bases, with 15 bases between. Here the CDR3 reads CASRSRTFSEQYF. The CDR3 nucleotides are TGTGCCAGCAGATCCCGAACTTTTTCCGAGCAGTACTTC.